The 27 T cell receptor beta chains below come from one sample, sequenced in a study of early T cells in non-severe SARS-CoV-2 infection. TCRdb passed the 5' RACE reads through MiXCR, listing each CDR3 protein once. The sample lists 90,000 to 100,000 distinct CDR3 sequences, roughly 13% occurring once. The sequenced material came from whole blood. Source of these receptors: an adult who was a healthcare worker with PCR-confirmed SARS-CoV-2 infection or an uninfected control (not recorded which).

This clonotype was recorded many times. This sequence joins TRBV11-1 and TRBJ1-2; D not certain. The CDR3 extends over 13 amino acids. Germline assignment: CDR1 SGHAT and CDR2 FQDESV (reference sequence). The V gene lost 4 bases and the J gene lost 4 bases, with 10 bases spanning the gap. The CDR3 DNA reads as TGTGCCAGCAGCTCGTCCCTGGCCTATGGCTACACCTTC. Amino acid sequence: CASSSSLAYGYTF.

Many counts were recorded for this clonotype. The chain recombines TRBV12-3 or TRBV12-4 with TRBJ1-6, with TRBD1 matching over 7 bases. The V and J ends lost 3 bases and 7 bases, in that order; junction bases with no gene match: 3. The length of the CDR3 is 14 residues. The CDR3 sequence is CASSFTGQNSPLHF. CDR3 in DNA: TGTGCCAGCAGTTTCACGGGACAGAATTCACCCCTCCACTTT.

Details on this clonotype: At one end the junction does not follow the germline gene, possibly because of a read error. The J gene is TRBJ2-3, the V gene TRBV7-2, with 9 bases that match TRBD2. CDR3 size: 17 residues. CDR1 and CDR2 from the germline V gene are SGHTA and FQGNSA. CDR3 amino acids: CASSQGGGAIQEDTRYF. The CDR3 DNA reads TGTGCCAGCAGTCAAGGCGGGGGGGCCATCCAGGAAGATACGCGGTATTTT.

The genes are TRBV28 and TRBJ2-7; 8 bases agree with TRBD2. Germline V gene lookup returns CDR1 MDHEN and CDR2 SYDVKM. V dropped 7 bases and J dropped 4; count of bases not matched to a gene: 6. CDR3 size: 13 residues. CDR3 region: CASTERGFYEQYF. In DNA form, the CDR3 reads TGTGCCAGCACCGAGCGGGGGTTTTACGAGCAGTACTTC.

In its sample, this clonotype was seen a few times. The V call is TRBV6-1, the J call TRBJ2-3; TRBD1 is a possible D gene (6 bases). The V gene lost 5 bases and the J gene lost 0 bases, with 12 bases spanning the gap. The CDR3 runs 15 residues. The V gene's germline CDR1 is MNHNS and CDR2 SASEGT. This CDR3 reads CASSPGGLSTDTQYF. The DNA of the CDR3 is TGTGCCAGCAGTCCTGGGGGCCTCAGCACAGATACGCAGTATTTT.

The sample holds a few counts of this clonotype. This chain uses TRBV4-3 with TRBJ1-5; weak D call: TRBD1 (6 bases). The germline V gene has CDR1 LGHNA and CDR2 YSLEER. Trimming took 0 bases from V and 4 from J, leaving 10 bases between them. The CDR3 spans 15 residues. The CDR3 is CASSQETGWNQPQHF. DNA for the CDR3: TGCGCCAGCAGCCAAGAAACAGGGTGGAATCAGCCCCAGCATTTT.

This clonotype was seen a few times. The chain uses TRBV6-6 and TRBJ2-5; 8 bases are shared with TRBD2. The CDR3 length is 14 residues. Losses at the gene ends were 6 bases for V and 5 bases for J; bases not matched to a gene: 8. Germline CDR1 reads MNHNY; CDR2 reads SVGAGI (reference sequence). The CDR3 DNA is TGTGCCAGCAGCCGCGGGGGGCCGTCGGAGACCCAGTACTTC. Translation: CASSRGGPSETQYF.

CDR3 protein: CSASADSSYEQYF. The DNA for the CDR3 is TGCAGTGCTAGCGCAGATAGCTCCTACGAGCAGTACTTC. The V call is TRBV20-1, the J call TRBJ2-7; D is ambiguous. Germline V gene sequence: CDR1 DFQATT, CDR2 SNEGSKA (reference sequence). The CDR3 is 13 amino acids. Trimming cost V 3 bases and J 0 bases, with 9 bases left between them.

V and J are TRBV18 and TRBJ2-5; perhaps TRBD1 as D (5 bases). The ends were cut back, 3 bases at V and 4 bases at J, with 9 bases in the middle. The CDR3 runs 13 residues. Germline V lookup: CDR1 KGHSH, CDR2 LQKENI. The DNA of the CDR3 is TGTGCCAGCTCACCGGGGCATAGAGAGACCCAGTACTTC. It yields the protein CASSPGHRETQYF.

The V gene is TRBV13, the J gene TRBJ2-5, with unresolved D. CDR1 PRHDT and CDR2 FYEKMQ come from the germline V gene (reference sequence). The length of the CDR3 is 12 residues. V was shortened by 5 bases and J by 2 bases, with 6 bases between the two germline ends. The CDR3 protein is CASSPRQETQYF. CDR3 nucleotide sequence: TGTGCCAGCAGCCCACGACAAGAGACCCAGTACTTC. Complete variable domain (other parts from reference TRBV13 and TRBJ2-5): AAGVIQSPRHLIKEKRETATLKCYPIPRHDTVYWYQQGPGQDPQFLISFYEKMQSDKGSIPDRFSAQQFSDYHSELNMSSLELGDSALYFCASSPRQETQYFGPGTRLLVL.

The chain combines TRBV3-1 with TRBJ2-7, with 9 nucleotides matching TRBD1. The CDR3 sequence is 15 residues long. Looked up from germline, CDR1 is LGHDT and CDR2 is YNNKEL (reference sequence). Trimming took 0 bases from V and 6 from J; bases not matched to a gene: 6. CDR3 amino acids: CASSQDRDRVGEQYF. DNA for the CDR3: TGTGCCAGCAGCCAAGACCGGGACAGGGTGGGCGAGCAGTACTTC.

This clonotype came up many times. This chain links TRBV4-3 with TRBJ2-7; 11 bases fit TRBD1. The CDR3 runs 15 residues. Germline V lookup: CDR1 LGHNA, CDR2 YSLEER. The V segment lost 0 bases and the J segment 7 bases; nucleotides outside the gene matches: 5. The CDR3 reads CASSQDWDRGNEQYF. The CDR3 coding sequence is TGCGCCAGCAGCCAAGATTGGGACAGGGGGAATGAGCAGTACTTC.

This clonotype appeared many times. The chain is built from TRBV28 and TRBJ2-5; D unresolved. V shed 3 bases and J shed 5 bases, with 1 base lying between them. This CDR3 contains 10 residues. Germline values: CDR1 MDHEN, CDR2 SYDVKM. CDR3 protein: CASSLETQYF. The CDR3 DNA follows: TGTGCCAGCAGTTTGGAGACCCAGTACTTC.

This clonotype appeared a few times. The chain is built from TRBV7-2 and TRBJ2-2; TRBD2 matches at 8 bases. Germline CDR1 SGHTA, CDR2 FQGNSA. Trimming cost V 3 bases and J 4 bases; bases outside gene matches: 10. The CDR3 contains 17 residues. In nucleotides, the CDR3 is TGTGCCAGCAGCTTCAGCTCCTCTGGGACTAGCACCGGGGAGCTGTTTTTT. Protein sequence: CASSFSSSGTSTGELFF.

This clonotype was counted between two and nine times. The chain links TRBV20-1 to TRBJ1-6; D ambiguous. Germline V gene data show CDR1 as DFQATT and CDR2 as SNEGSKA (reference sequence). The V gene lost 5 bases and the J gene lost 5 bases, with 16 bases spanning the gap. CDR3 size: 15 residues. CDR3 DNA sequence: TGCAGTGCTTCACCTGGGGTTAGAGATAATTCACCCCTCCACTTT. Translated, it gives CSASPGVRDNSPLHF.

The DNA of the CDR3 is TGCAGCGGAAGACAGGACGAAGCTTTCTTT. Translated, it gives CSGRQDEAFF. The chain has TRBV29-1 and TRBJ1-1; the D gene is possibly TRBD1 (6 bases). The CDR3 runs 10 residues. Germline CDR1 is SQVTM and CDR2 is ANQGSEA. V gave up 7 bases and J gave up 8 bases, with 11 bases separating them.

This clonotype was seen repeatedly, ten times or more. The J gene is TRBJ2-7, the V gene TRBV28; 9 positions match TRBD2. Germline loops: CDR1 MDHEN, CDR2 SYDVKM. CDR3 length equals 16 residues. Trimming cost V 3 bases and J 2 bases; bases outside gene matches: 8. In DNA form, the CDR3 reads TGTGCCAGCAGTTTCGATCTAGCGGGGTTGACCTACGAGCAGTACTTC. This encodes CASSFDLAGLTYEQYF. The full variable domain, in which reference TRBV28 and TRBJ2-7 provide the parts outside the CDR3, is DVKVTQSSRYLVKRTGEKVFLECVQDMDHENMFWYRQDPGLGLRLIYFSYDVKMKEKGDIPEGYSVSREKKERFSLILESASTNQTSMYLCASSFDLAGLTYEQYFGPGTRLTVT.

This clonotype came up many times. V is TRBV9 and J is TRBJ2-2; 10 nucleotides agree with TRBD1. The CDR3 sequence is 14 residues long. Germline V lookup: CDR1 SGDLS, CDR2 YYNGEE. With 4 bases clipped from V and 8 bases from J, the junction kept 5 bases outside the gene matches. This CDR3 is CASSQGQGYGELFF. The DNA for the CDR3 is TGTGCCAGCAGCCAGGGACAGGGGTATGGGGAGCTGTTTTTT.

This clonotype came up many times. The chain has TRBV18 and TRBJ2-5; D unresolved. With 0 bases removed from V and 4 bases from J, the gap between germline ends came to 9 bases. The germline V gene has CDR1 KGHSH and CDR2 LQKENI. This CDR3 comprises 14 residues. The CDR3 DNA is TGTGCCAGCTCACCACCGCCGACCGGAGAGACCCAGTACTTC. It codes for CASSPPPTGETQYF.

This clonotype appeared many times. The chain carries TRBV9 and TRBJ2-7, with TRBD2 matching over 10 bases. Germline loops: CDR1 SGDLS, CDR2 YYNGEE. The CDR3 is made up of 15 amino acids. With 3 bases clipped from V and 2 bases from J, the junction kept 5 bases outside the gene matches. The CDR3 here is CASSGTSGAPYEQYF. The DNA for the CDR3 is TGTGCCAGCAGCGGAACTAGCGGGGCACCCTACGAGCAGTACTTC. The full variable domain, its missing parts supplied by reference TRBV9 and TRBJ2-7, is DSGVTQTPKHLITATGQRVTLRCSPRSGDLSVYWYQQSLDQGLQFLIQYYNGEERAKGNILERFSAQQFPDLHSELNLSSLELGDSALYFCASSGTSGAPYEQYFGPGTRLTVT.

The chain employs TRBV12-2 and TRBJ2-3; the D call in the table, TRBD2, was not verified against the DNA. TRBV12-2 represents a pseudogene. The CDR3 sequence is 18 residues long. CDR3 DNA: TGTGCAAGTCGCTTAGCCGTCCCCAGCAGCGGGGGAGGAGATACGCAGTATTTT. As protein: CASRLAVPSSGGGDTQYF.

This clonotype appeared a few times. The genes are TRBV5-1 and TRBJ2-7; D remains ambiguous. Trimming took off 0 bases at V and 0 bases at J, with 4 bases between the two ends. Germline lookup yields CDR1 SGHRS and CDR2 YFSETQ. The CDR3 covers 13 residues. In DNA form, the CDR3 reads TGCGCCAGCAGCTTGGCGGCCTCCTACGAGCAGTACTTC. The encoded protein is CASSLAASYEQYF.

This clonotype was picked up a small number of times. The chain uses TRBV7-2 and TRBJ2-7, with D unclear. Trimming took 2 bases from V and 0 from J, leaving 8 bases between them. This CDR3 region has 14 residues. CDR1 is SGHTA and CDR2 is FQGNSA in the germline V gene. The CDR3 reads CASSLRTGSYEQYF. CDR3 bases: TGTGCCAGCAGCTTACGTACTGGCTCCTACGAGCAGTACTTC. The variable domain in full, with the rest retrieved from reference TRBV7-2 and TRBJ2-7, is GAGVSQSPSNKVTEKGKDVELRCDPISGHTALYWYRQSLGQGLEFLIYFQGNSAPDKSGLPSDRFSAERTGGSVSTLTIQRTQQEDSAVYLCASSLRTGSYEQYFGPGTRLTVT.

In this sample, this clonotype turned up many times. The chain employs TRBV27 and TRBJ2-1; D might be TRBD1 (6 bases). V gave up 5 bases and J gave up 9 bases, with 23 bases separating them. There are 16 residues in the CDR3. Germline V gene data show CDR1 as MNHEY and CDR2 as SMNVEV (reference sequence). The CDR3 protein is CASSPTLVGGKGEQFF. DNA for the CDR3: TGTGCCAGCAGTCCCACCCTGGTAGGGGGAAAGGGTGAGCAGTTCTTC.

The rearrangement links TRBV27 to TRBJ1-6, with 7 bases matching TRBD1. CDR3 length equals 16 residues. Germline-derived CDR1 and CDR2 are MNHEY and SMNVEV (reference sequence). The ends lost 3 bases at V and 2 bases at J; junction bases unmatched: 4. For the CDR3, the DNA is TGTGCCAGCAGTTTGTTCCAGGGGGCCTATAATTCACCCCTCCACTTT. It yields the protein CASSLFQGAYNSPLHF.

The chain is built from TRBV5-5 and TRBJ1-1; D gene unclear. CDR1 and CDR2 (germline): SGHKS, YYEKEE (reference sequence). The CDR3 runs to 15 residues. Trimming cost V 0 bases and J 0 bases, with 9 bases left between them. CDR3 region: CASSLEGRLNTEAFF. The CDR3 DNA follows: TGTGCCAGCAGCTTGGAAGGCCGCTTGAACACTGAAGCTTTCTTT.

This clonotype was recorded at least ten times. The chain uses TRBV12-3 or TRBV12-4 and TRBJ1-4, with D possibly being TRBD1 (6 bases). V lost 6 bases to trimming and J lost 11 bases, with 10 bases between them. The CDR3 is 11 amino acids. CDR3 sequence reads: CASSLGGKLFF. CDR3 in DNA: TGTGCCAGCAGCCTAGGGGGGAAACTGTTTTTT.